This section outlines one TCR beta chain sequence together with its context. What it binds is unknown. Libraries were prepared by immunoSEQ multiplex PCR; TCRdb keeps only in-frame clonotypes and omits some of them. The profile shows some 56,000 clones, more than 90% of them singletons. Documented time point: baseline, week 1 (first vaccination visit). This sample's treatment: pre-vaccination baseline after standard-of-care therapy. Each donor presented with a new WHO grade 3 or 4 astrocytoma that tested IDH1-mutant and showed ATRX loss. The data are from a study of a mutant IDH1 vaccine in newly diagnosed glioma. The wider study: Former treatment meant radiotherapy, temozolomide, or both; the majority had gotten both. Notes on the study in general: Pseudoprogression showed no apparent link to changes in top peripheral T cell clonotypes. Vaccine-induced immune responses occurred in more than 85% of patients.

Germline values: CDR1 LGHNA, CDR2 YSLEER. Trimming left V 0 bases short and J 3 bases short, with 6 bases between. The CDR3 covers 14 residues. The receptor's source is a man aged 45-60 years with glioma. Source: PBMCs, taken from a glioma patient treated with radiotherapy, temozolomide or both. This chain links TRBV4-3 with TRBJ1-3, with unresolved D. CDR3 region: CASSQDRFGNTIYF. CDR3 DNA sequence: TGCGCCAGCAGCCAAGACAGGTTTGGAAACACCATATATTTT.